The TCR beta chain described here comes from a study of regulatory T cells in long-lasting Graves disease. As for time point: persistent/refractory GD, antithyroid drugs over 5 years with positive TRAb. PBMC RNA was the source of the TCR library. Graves' disease diagnosis was established per American Thyroid Association guidelines. Concerning this clonotype: Compared with germline, one end of the junction differs, possibly owing to a read error.

Germline CDR1 is ENHRY and CDR2 is SYGVKD. The CDR3 length is 14 residues. Researchers made TCR beta libraries by using iRepertoire HTBI primers and running Arm-PCR on CDR3 regions. TCRdb re-called the multiplex PCR reads with MiXCR, one entry per CDR3 protein. The sample holds fewer than 400,000 distinct CDR3 sequences; roughly 20% are singletons and the top ten take about 20%. The input for sequencing was peripheral blood mononuclear cells (PBMCs), taken when the disease was refractory, from a patient treated with antithyroid drugs. This sequence was found in a female donor with Graves disease. The genes are TRBV10-3 and TRBJ2-7, with 7 bases lining up with TRBD2. CDR3 sequence (DNA): TGTGCCATCAGTGGGAGCGGGGAGGGCTACAAGCAGTACTTC. This translates into CAISGSGEGYKQYF.